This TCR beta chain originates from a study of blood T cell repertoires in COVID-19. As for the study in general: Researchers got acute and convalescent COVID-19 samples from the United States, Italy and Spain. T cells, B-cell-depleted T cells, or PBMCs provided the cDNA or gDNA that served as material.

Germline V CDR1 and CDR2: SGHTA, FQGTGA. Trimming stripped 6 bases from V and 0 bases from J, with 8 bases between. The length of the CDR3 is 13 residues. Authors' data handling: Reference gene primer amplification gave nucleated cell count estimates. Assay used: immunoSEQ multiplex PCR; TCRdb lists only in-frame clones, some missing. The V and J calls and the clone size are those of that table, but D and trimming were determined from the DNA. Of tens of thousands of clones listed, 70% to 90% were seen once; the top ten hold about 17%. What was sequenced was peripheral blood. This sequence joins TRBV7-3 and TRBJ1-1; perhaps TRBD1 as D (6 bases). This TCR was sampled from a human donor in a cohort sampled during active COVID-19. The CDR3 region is CASRWTVNTEAFF. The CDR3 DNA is TGTGCCAGCAGGTGGACAGTGAACACTGAAGCTTTCTTT.